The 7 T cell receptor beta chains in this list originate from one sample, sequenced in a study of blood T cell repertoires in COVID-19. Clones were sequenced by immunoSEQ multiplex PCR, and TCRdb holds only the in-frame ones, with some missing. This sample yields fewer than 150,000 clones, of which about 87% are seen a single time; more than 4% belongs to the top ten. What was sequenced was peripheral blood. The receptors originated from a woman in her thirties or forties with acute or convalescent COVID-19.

The chain's CDR3 is CASSQAGSSYNEQFF. In DNA, the CDR3 is TGTGCCAGCAGCCAGGCGGGGAGCTCCTACAATGAGCAGTTCTTC. The rearrangement uses TRBV7-2 and TRBJ2-1; a weak D match, TRBD2 (6 bases). Germline CDR1 is SGHTA and CDR2 is FQGNSA. There are 15 residues in the CDR3. V shed 5 bases and J shed 0 bases, with 11 bases lying between them.

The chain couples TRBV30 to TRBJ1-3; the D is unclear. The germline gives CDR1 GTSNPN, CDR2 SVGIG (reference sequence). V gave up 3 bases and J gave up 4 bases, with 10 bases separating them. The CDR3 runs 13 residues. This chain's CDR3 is CAWRDLAGNTIYF. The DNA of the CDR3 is TGTGCCTGGAGAGACCTAGCGGGAAACACCATATATTTT.

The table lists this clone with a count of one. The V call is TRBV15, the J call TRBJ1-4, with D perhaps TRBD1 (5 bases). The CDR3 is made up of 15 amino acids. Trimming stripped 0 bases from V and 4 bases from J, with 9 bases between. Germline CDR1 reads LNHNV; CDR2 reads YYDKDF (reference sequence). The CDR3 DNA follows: TGTGCCACCAGCAGAGATGCAGGGAATAATGAAAAACTGTTTTTT. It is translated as CATSRDAGNNEKLFF. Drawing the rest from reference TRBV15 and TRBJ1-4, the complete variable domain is DAMVIQNPRYQVTQFGKPVTLSCSQTLNHNVMYWYQQKSSQAPKLLFHYYDKDFNNEADTPDNFQSRRPNTSFCFLDIRSPGLGDTAMYLCATSRDAGNNEKLFFGSGTQLSVL.

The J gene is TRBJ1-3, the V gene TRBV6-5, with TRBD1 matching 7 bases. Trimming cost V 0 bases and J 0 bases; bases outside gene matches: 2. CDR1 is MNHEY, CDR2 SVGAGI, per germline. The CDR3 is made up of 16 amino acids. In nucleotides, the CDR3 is TGTGCCAGCAGTTACTCAGACAGGGCCTCTGGAAACACCATATATTTT. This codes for CASSYSDRASGNTIYF.

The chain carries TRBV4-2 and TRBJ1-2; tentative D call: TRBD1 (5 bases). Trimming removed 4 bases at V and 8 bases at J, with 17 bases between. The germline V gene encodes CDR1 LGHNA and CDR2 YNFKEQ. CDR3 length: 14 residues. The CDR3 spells CASSLLSLRGGYTF. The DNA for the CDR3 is TGTGCCAGCAGCCTCTTATCCTTACGGGGGGGCTACACCTTC.

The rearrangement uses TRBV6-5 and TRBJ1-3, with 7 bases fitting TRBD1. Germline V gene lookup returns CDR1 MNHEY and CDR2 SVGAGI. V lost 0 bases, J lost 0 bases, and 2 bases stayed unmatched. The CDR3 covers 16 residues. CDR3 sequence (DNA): TGTGCCAGCAGTTACTCGGGACAGAACTCTGGAAACACCATATATTTT. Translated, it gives CASSYSGQNSGNTIYF.

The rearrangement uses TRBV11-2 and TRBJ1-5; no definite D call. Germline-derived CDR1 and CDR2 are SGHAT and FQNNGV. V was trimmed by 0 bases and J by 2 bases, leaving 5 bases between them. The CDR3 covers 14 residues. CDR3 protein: CASSLDAGNQPQHF. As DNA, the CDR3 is TGTGCCAGCAGCTTAGATGCAGGCAATCAGCCCCAGCATTTT.